This T cell receptor (beta chain) was identified in a study of cytomegalovirus exposure and HLA in healthy donors (dated by TCRdb to 2016 to 2017). For the study in its entirety: In an earlier analysis of under 600 of the donors, approximately 300 Gb of sequence data and 117 million unique TCR beta sequences from roughly 200 million T cells were reported. Among the approximately 430 genotyped donors, approximately 82% belonged to the genetic ancestry cluster associated with self-reported Caucasian donors. To decide whether each TCR beta V gene segment behaved as functional or pseudogenic, an earlier analysis of some 600 of the donors relied on high-throughput TCR beta sequencing. Among around 400 genotyped donors of the cohort, an average of around 250,000 unique TCR beta nucleotide sequences was sequenced per donor, of which about 20% were non-productive. Rather than drawing on any new phenotypic data, the later analysis identified candidate immune exposures from TCR beta sequences and the way those sequences occurred across donors. Typing coverage varied by locus: about 620-630 donors for A, B, C, DRB1 and DQB1; about 520 for DQA1; 600 to 610 for DPA1; roughly 450 for DPB1. In a later analysis, previously published TCR beta repertoires from 550 to 700 donors were re-analyzed and high-resolution HLA genotyping was added so that TCR occurrence patterns could be studied. About 300 gigabases of sequencing data and approximately 85 million unique TCR sequences were included in an early release covering roughly 700 HLA-typed donors. Using immunosequencing, the study profiled T cell repertoires from some 670 subjects and related those repertoires to cytomegalovirus serostatus. High-throughput TCR immunosequencing, statistical association of individual TCRs with disease status, and machine learning were combined to predict cytomegalovirus infection status. Class I and class II HLA loci were covered by the typing at four-digit resolution. Donor age, sex, ethnicity and CMV serostatus were collected together with the repertoire data. Because of strong linkage in the cohort, roughly five DR-DQ haplotypes were treated as single units for association and clustering. All discovery cohort repertoires had been generated using a single sequencing platform. A later genetic analysis took genome-wide SNP genotypes for about 65% of the 666 donors and used that subset as a discovery cohort. The study aimed to test whether cataloging public T cell receptors could reveal signatures of past pathogen exposure. Along with the approximately 650-subject first cohort, a separate validation cohort of 120 different subjects was used.

In the case of this clone: The antigen it recognizes is unknown. No base qualities exist here, and no much larger clone lies one base off it.

V sheds 4 bases and J sheds 7 bases, leaving 11 bases between their ends. The CDR3, cysteine through phenylalanine, is 13 amino acids long. Only the CDR3 DNA is retained, 39 bases long and in frame from the first base. CDR1 and CDR2 (SGHRS, YFSETQ) derive from the germline V gene. The library was prepared using the immunoSEQ multiplex PCR assay. For the multiplex PCR, a mixture combining 60 forward primers for TCR Vbeta segments and 13 reverse primers for TCR Jbeta segments was used. Amplification of the CDR3 region of rearranged TCR beta genes was performed with a multiplex PCR assay on genomic DNA. The amplified TCR beta libraries were sequenced on the Illumina HiSeq System as 87-base-pair reads. From the authors' description of their analysis: A later analysis counted tens of millions of unique TCR beta chains across the approximately 700 repertoires, and some 12 million of these chains were shared by at least two donors. Raw reads were error-corrected and collapsed into unique sequences by a nearest-neighbor algorithm in which closely related sequences were merged to remove PCR and sequencing errors. Alignment of CDR3 sequences to IMGT reference sequences was used to assign V, D and J gene segments. For a sequence to be retained, a match of at least six nucleotides to both a V gene segment and a J gene segment was required. Rearrangements were classified as productive when the CDR3 lacked stop codons and remained in frame with V and J, and all other rearrangements were classified as non-productive. Following IMGT convention, CDR3 was defined as the stretch from the second conserved V-encoded cysteine to the conserved J-encoded phenylalanine. The earlier analysis of roughly 590 of the donors excluded any sequence lacking an unambiguous match to a single V gene segment. In an earlier analysis of about 590 of the donors, a V segment was called functional when productive rearrangements were above 56.7%, and segregating when the standard deviation between donors exceeded 5%. A statistical classification framework was built for diagnosing cytomegalovirus status from the catalog of TCR beta chain sequences. In a later analysis, TCR nucleotide sequences were compared against IMGT/GENE-DB human TR gene sequences so that V and J genes could be assigned. A later analysis assigned CDR3 sequences and most-parsimonious VDJ recombination scenarios with the TCRdist pipeline. A later analysis defined each TCR beta chain by its CDR3 amino acid sequence plus V-gene family, and excluded reads lacking a unique V-gene family. In a later analysis, fewer than 600 highly shared, low-generation-probability nucleotide sequences were removed to address suspected cross-contamination and a sequencing artifact. A later analysis calculated a clonal expansion index for each public chain from normalized within-repertoire ranks of inferred template counts. In a later analysis, generation probabilities were computed using a VDJ recombination model fitted to out-of-frame rearrangements, and the results were checked against IGoR. Hypergeometric tests were used in a later analysis to score TCR-TCR, TCR-HLA and TCR-CMV co-occurrence, with a repertoire-size bias correction applied to the TCR pairs. To estimate false discovery rates, a later analysis permuted the HLA or CMV assignments 20 times. In a later analysis, co-occurring TCRs were grouped using DBSCAN, and TCRdist sequence similarity was added for clustering within HLA-allele-positive subsets. Repertoires with fewer than 30,000 or more than 120,000 public chains, plus five repertoires with anomalous nucleotide sharing, were excluded from co-occurrence clustering. TCRdb stores this immuneACCESS table with in-frame sequences only. Part of the clones is absent; in the studies checked, under half of the shortfall reflects unresolved V genes, and no reason is known for the rest. The DNA was the basis for D and trimming; V, J and clone size are from that table. Within this sample are some 130,000 clones, with about two thirds of them counted one time only. The top ten hold less than 3.5% of the sample.

The cohort was made up of roughly 670 healthy bone marrow donors. Cohort members were all nominally healthy when sampled, although unrecorded immune exposures were likely present. CMV serostatus was positive for 289 and negative for about 55% of the 666 cohort members, and was not recorded for this donor. Every donor gave a peripheral blood sample, and the peripheral blood mononuclear cells from that sample were used for TCR beta sequencing. Genomic DNA was extracted from the blood cell samples with the Qiagen DNeasy Blood Extraction Kit. The research as a whole found: Because counts were too low, roughly 16 rarely observed V segments, including chromosome 9 orphons, were excluded from the earlier analysis of roughly 580 of the donors. The cohort was sequenced for TCR beta chains only, and without alpha or paired-chain data the features that could be detected were limited. Because HLA typing was missing for some donors at each locus, association tests included only the typed subset. According to a later analysis, parvovirus B19, influenza, CMV and Epstein-Barr virus appeared linked to several top co-occurrence clusters. CMV serostatus was the only immune exposure information available for the cohort. A later analysis found that most CMV-associated TCR beta chains appeared HLA-restricted, with HLA associations seemingly driven largely by CMV exposure. In an earlier analysis of several hundred of the donors, most TCR beta V segments were observed in productive rearrangements about 87% or about 30% of the time, broadly matching IMGT annotations. Specific HLA alleles were associated with 15,000 to 20,000 TCR beta sequences at a false discovery rate of 0.05 in a later analysis. The classifier was reported to diagnose cytomegalovirus status with high specificity and sensitivity in both the original and validation cohorts. In a later analysis, TCR association rates were found to vary across HLA loci, with the most associated TCRs seen for DRB1 alleles and the fewest for HLA-C alleles. The study gave a list of about 170 TCR beta chains associated with cytomegalovirus. Linkage disequilibrium might explain the correlated functional status among segregating V segments, but an unknown experimental factor could not be excluded. Because the 87-base-pair reads could not distinguish some IMGT-functional V segments, including TRBV6-2 and TRBV6-3, those segments were excluded. Strong co-occurrence of HLA alleles, especially DR and DQ, made assigning TCR associations to individual alleles difficult. A later analysis found that HLA-associated TCR beta chains were more clonally expanded and had lower generation probabilities than equally common non-associated chains. A further reported finding was that TCR beta sequences accurately predicted the HLA-A and HLA-B alleles for most subjects in the first cohort. V-gene and J-gene trimming of TCR beta chains was associated with a missense DCLRE1C variant in a later genetic analysis, and the association was replicated in an independent cohort. A group of highly shared sequence variants was considered likely to be a technical artifact of the sequencing pipeline. Across donors, most TCR sequences were observed very rarely, whereas some public TCRs were present in many individuals. A later genetic analysis reported fewer N-insertions in productive TCRs among donors in an Asian-associated ancestry cluster than the roughly 700-donor mean. A few of the identified cytomegalovirus-associated TCR beta chains were confirmed in vitro to be specific for cytomegalovirus antigens. It was suggested by the authors that the approach could potentially be generalized to other disease states and immunological phenotypes. The presence/absence analyses assumed that sequencing depth was roughly uniform across donors, and that assumption may not be true.

The rearrangement joined TRBV5-1 to TRBJ1-4; the D segment cannot be called with confidence. The sample consisted of PBMCs. The receptor was derived from a human donor in good health. The DNA sequence is given as TGCGCCAGCAGCCGCGGGGAACGTGAAAAACTGTTTTTT. Its translation reads: CASSRGEREKLFF.